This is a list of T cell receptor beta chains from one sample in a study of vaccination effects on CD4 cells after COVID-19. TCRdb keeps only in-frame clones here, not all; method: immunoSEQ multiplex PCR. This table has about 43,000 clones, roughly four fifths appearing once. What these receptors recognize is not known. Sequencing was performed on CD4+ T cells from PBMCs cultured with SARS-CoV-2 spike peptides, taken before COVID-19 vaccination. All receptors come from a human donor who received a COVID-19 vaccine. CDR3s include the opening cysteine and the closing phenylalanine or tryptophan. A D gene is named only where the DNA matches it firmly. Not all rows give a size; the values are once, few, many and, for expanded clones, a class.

CDR3: CASSSRQMNTEAFF
DNA: TGTGCCAGCAGCTCCCGACAGATGAACACTGAAGCTTTCTTT
J: TRBJ1-1
length: 14
size: NA
D: NA
V: TRBV7-9

CDR3: CATSDYGVADTQYF
DNA: TGTGCCACCAGTGATTACGGGGTGGCAGATACGCAGTATTTT
J: TRBJ2-3
length: 14
size: NA
D: NA
V: TRBV24-1

CDR3: CATSESSYNSPLHF
DNA: TGTGCCACCAGCGAGAGCTCCTATAATTCACCCCTCCACTTT
J: TRBJ1-6
length: 14
size: NA
D: NA
V: TRBV24-1

CDR3: CASMGVGADQPQHF
DNA: TGTGCCAGCATGGGAGTCGGGGCGGATCAGCCCCAGCATTTT
J: TRBJ1-5
length: 14
size: NA
D: NA
V: TRBV6-5

CDR3: CASSVDQMSTDTQYF
DNA: TGTGCCAGCAGCGTAGACCAGATGAGCACAGATACGCAGTATTTT
J: TRBJ2-3
length: 15
size: NA
D: NA
V: TRBV9

CDR3: CARSLDPNQPQHF
DNA: TGTGCCAGAAGCTTGGACCCGAATCAGCCCCAGCATTTT
J: TRBJ1-5
length: 13
size: NA
D: NA
V: TRBV5-3

CDR3: CASSYWGGLNTEAFF
DNA: TGTGCCAGCAGTTACTGGGGGGGGCTGAACACTGAAGCTTTCTTT
J: TRBJ1-1
length: 15
size: NA
D: NA
V: TRBV6-2/TRBV6-3

CDR3: CASSSRGFESTDTQYF
DNA: TGTGCCAGCAGTTCCAGGGGGTTTGAGTCCACAGATACGCAGTATTTT
J: TRBJ2-3
length: 16
size: NA
D: TRBD1
V: TRBV6-5

CDR3: CASNPTGYNEQFF
DNA: TGTGCCAGCAACCCGACGGGATACAATGAGCAGTTCTTC
J: TRBJ2-1
length: 13
size: NA
D: NA
V: TRBV7-8

CDR3: CASSSASGGPFGYNEQFF
DNA: TGTGCCAGCAGCTCGGCTAGCGGGGGCCCGTTCGGGTACAATGAGCAGTTCTTC
J: TRBJ2-1
length: 18
size: NA
D: TRBD2
V: TRBV7-2

CDR3: CASSSLAGVNEQFF
DNA: TGTGCCAGCAGCTCTCTAGCGGGGGTGAATGAGCAGTTCTTC
J: TRBJ2-1
length: 14
size: NA
D: TRBD2
V: TRBV11-3

CDR3: CASSTSRDRSFF
DNA: TGTGCCAGCAGCACCAGCCGGGACCGCAGCTTCTTT
J: TRBJ1-1
length: 12
size: NA
D: NA
V: TRBV21-1

CDR3: CASSARFSGGLGGYTF
DNA: TGTGCCAGCAGTGCCCGTTTTTCAGGGGGCCTCGGTGGCTACACCTTC
J: TRBJ1-2
length: 16
size: NA
D: TRBD1
V: TRBV28

CDR3: CATSRGGGATEAFF
DNA: TGTGCCACCAGCAGGGGCGGGGGGGCCACTGAAGCTTTCTTT
J: TRBJ1-1
length: 14
size: NA
D: NA
V: TRBV15

CDR3: CASSLTPGGEKTQYF
DNA: TGTGCCAGCAGCCTTACACCAGGGGGGGAGAAGACCCAGTACTTC
J: TRBJ2-5
length: 15
size: NA
D: NA
V: TRBV14

CDR3: CASSPDRGLGYTF
DNA: TGTGCCAGCAGCCCGGACAGGGGGCTGGGCTACACCTTC
J: TRBJ1-2
length: 13
size: NA
D: TRBD1
V: TRBV12-3/TRBV12-4

CDR3: CSVEGLAGMDYNEQFF
DNA: TGCAGCGTGGAGGGACTAGCGGGGATGGACTACAATGAGCAGTTCTTC
J: TRBJ2-1
length: 16
size: NA
D: TRBD2
V: TRBV29-1

CDR3: CASSEGRLYGYTF
DNA: TGTGCCAGCAGCGAAGGACGGTTATATGGCTACACCTTC
J: TRBJ1-2
length: 13
size: NA
D: NA
V: TRBV9

CDR3: CASSPRQTNTGELFF
DNA: TGTGCCAGCAGCCCGCGACAGACGAACACCGGGGAGCTGTTTTTT
J: TRBJ2-2
length: 15
size: NA
D: NA
V: TRBV7-2

CDR3: CASSPLGAGNTIYF
DNA: TGTGCCAGCAGCCCCCTGGGGGCTGGAAACACCATATATTTT
J: TRBJ1-3
length: 14
size: NA
D: NA
V: TRBV3-1/TRBV3-2

CDR3: CASSSARDRAEKLFF
DNA: TGTGCCAGCAGTTCCGCCCGGGACAGGGCTGAAAAACTGTTTTTT
J: TRBJ1-4
length: 15
size: NA
D: TRBD1
V: TRBV27

CDR3: CASSYRGPVNTEAFF
DNA: TGTGCCAGCAGTTACAGGGGGCCCGTGAACACTGAAGCTTTCTTT
J: TRBJ1-1
length: 15
size: NA
D: TRBD1
V: TRBV28

CDR3: CASSSGGQWNEKLFF
DNA: TGTGCCAGCAGTTCGGGGGGACAGTGGAATGAAAAACTGTTTTTT
J: TRBJ1-4
length: 15
size: NA
D: TRBD1
V: TRBV28

CDR3: CASSLLGRYGYTF
DNA: TGTGCCAGCAGCTTGCTCGGGAGGTATGGCTACACCTTC
J: TRBJ1-2
length: 13
size: NA
D: NA
V: TRBV5-5

CDR3: CASSARDRTNSPLHF
DNA: TGTGCCAGTAGTGCCCGGGACAGGACTAATTCACCCCTCCACTTT
J: TRBJ1-6
length: 15
size: NA
D: TRBD1
V: TRBV19

CDR3: CASSPKTGNTDTQYF
DNA: TGTGCCAGCAGCCCGAAGACAGGGAACACAGATACGCAGTATTTT
J: TRBJ2-3
length: 15
size: NA
D: TRBD1
V: TRBV7-3

CDR3: CASSMKDRGINSPLHF
DNA: TGTGCCAGTAGTATGAAGGACAGAGGAATTAATTCACCCCTCCACTTT
J: TRBJ1-6
length: 16
size: NA
D: NA
V: TRBV19

CDR3: CASSPGAYQETQYF
DNA: TGCGCCAGCAGCCCGGGGGCGTACCAAGAGACCCAGTACTTC
J: TRBJ2-5
length: 14
size: few
D: NA
V: TRBV4-1

CDR3: CASSPERGGGDTQYF
DNA: TGTGCCAGCAGCCCTGAGCGGGGGGGCGGGGACACGCAGTATTTT
J: TRBJ2-3
length: 15
size: NA
D: TRBD2
V: TRBV7-2

CDR3: CASLKDSNPDGYTF
DNA: TGTGCCAGCCTAAAGGACAGCAACCCAGATGGCTACACCTTC
J: TRBJ1-2
length: 14
size: few
D: NA
V: TRBV18

CDR3: CASSQTGTLNQPQHF
DNA: TGCGCCAGCAGCCAAACAGGGACACTCAATCAGCCCCAGCATTTT
J: TRBJ1-5
length: 15
size: NA
D: NA
V: TRBV4-1

CDR3: CASSFPAGGSDTQYF
DNA: TGTGCCAGCAGTTTCCCAGCGGGGGGTTCAGATACGCAGTATTTT
J: TRBJ2-3
length: 15
size: NA
D: TRBD2
V: TRBV6-5

CDR3: CASSFNSGEYNEQFF
DNA: TGCGCCAGCAGCTTTAATAGCGGGGAGTACAATGAGCAGTTCTTC
J: TRBJ2-1
length: 15
size: NA
D: TRBD2
V: TRBV5-1

CDR3: CASRQSGGNIQYF
DNA: TGTGCCAGCAGACAGTCAGGGGGCAACATTCAGTACTTC
J: TRBJ2-4
length: 13
size: once
D: TRBD1
V: TRBV5-6

CDR3: CASSPDGARSTDTQYF
DNA: TGTGCCAGCTCACCAGACGGCGCGCGGAGCACAGATACGCAGTATTTT
J: TRBJ2-3
length: 16
size: NA
D: NA
V: TRBV18

CDR3: CASSPRGPDTQYF
DNA: TGTGCCAGCAGCCCCCGAGGGCCAGATACGCAGTATTTT
J: TRBJ2-3
length: 13
size: NA
D: NA
V: TRBV7-9

CDR3: CASSRQGGGGDGDTQYF
DNA: TGTGCCAGCAGCCGGCAAGGCGGGGGGGGCGATGGAGATACGCAGTATTTT
J: TRBJ2-3
length: 17
size: NA
D: TRBD2
V: TRBV7-2

CDR3: CASSFTGGILKETQYF
DNA: TGCGCCAGCAGCTTCACCGGGGGGATACTGAAAGAGACCCAGTACTTC
J: TRBJ2-5
length: 16
size: NA
D: TRBD2
V: TRBV5-1

CDR3: CASSVEGFPGNTIYF
DNA: TGTGCCAGCAGCGTAGAAGGGTTCCCTGGAAACACCATATATTTT
J: TRBJ1-3
length: 15
size: NA
D: NA
V: TRBV9

CDR3: CASSSPMGVMFRTEAFF
DNA: TGTGCCAGCAGCTCCCCCATGGGGGTAATGTTCCGGACTGAAGCTTTCTTT
J: TRBJ1-1
length: 17
size: NA
D: NA
V: TRBV7-8

CDR3: CASTSRNGQPQNIQYF
DNA: TGTGCCAGCACCTCCCGCAACGGGCAGCCCCAAAACATTCAGTACTTC
J: TRBJ2-4
length: 16
size: NA
D: NA
V: TRBV7-2

CDR3: CASSVGNRVRGEKLFF
DNA: TGTGCCAGCAGCGTAGGGAACCGGGTCAGAGGCGAAAAACTGTTTTTT
J: TRBJ1-4
length: 16
size: NA
D: NA
V: TRBV9

CDR3: CASSLWTGGLEETQYF
DNA: TGTGCCAGTAGTCTATGGACAGGGGGCTTGGAAGAGACCCAGTACTTC
J: TRBJ2-5
length: 16
size: NA
D: TRBD1
V: TRBV19

CDR3: CASRDIRGNREMKNIQYF
DNA: TGTGCCAGCAGAGACATTAGGGGGAACAGGGAGATGAAAAACATTCAGTACTTC
J: TRBJ2-4
length: 18
size: NA
D: NA
V: TRBV21-1

CDR3: CASSFRDLSSPLHF
DNA: TGTGCCAGCAGCTTCCGTGATTTGAGTTCACCCCTCCACTTT
J: TRBJ1-6
length: 14
size: NA
D: NA
V: TRBV7-2

CDR3: CASSALGLGGETQYF
DNA: TGTGCCAGCAGTGCTCTCGGCCTCGGAGGGGAGACCCAGTACTTC
J: TRBJ2-5
length: 15
size: NA
D: NA
V: TRBV7-3

CDR3: CSVEGSEGGTDTQYF
DNA: TGCAGCGTTGAGGGTTCCGAGGGGGGCACAGATACGCAGTATTTT
J: TRBJ2-3
length: 15
size: NA
D: NA
V: TRBV29-1

CDR3: CASSEGPIISRQPQHF
DNA: TGCGCCAGCAGCGAGGGGCCTATTATTTCCCGTCAGCCCCAGCATTTT
J: TRBJ1-5
length: 16
size: once
D: NA
V: TRBV4-3

CDR3: CATSERGAKDTQYF
DNA: TGTGCCACCAGTGAGCGGGGGGCTAAAGATACGCAGTATTTT
J: TRBJ2-3
length: 14
size: NA
D: TRBD2
V: TRBV24-1

CDR3: CASSSLGRGVFTPVIQYF
DNA: TGTGCCAGCAGCTCATTGGGGAGAGGGGTATTTACCCCAGTCATTCAGTACTTC
J: TRBJ2-4
length: 18
size: NA
D: NA
V: TRBV7-2

CDR3: CASSEFAGWVYGYTF
DNA: TGTGCCAGCAGTGAATTCGCAGGGTGGGTCTATGGCTACACCTTC
J: TRBJ1-2
length: 15
size: NA
D: NA
V: TRBV2